This T cell receptor beta chain was retrieved from a study of blood T cell repertoires in COVID-19. The CDR3 length is 13 residues. V lost 3 bases to trimming and J lost 4 bases, with 10 bases between them. Per the germline V gene, CDR1 is LNHDA and CDR2 is SQIVND (reference sequence). Recovery meant two consecutive negative NP/OP PCR tests, professional clearance, or resolved symptoms. Measured with immunoSEQ multiplex PCR; TCRdb has only the in-frame clones, and not every one. Here the sample spans hundreds of thousands of clones, roughly 86% being singletons. This chain connects TRBV19 to TRBJ2-7, with D perhaps matching TRBD1 (6 bases). Sequences were obtained from PBMCs or T cells enriched from blood (not recorded which). This clonotype originated in a woman aged 18-35 years who had recovered from COVID-19. CDR3 nucleotide sequence: TGTGCCAGTAGTATCCGGGGACAATACGAGCAGTACTTC. It translates to CASSIRGQYEQYF. The full variable domain, with the rest looked up from reference TRBV19 and TRBJ2-7, is DGGITQSPKYLFRKEGQNVTLSCEQNLNHDAMYWYRQDPGQGLRLIYYSQIVNDFQKGDIAEGYSVSREKKESFPLTVTSAQKNPTAFYLCASSIRGQYEQYFGPGTRLTVT.